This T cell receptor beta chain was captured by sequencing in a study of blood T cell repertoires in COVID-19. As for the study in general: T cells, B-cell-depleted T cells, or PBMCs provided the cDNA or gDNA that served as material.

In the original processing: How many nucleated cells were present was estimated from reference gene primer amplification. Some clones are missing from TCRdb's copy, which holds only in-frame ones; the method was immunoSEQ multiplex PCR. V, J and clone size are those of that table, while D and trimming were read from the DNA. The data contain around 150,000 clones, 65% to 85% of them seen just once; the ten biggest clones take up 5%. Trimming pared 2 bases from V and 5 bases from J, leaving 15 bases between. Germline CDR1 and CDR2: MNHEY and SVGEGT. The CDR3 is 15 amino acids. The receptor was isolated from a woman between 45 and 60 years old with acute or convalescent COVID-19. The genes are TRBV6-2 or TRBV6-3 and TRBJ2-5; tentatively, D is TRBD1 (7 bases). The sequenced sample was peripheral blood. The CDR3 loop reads CASSYEEGAVETQYF. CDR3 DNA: TGTGCCAGCAGTTACGAGGAGGGGGCAGTGGAGACCCAGTACTTC.